This T cell receptor (beta chain) was retrieved from a study of shared clonotypes between healthy human individuals. As for this clone: As yet, its antigen is unknown.

General observations from the study: Generally, naive subsets (rather than memory subsets) showed larger estimated richness. Investigators expected sequencing depth to affect clonotype sharing among donors.

Data came from immunoSEQ multiplex PCR; TCRdb stores just in-frame clones and leaves some out. This sample has some 2,400,000 clones, with under 97% found just once. V trimming: 5 bases; J trimming: 4 bases; junction bases outside the gene matches: 7. Germline loops: CDR1 SNHLY, CDR2 FYNNEI. The CDR3 is 15 amino acids. Nashville, Tennessee was home to all donors, each a Caucasian adult. Division of CD4+ cells produced a CD45RA+ naive subset and a CD45RA-negative memory subset. The sequenced material came from naive CD4+ T cells sorted from blood. Regarding subset: CD45RA+ positively selected. The TCR originated in a man between 18 and 29 years old in good health. This chain joins TRBV2 and TRBJ1-2; 10 bases match TRBD1. The CDR3 here is CASSPGTGEAYGYTF. CDR3 DNA: TGTGCCAGCAGTCCCGGGACAGGGGAGGCCTATGGCTACACCTTC.